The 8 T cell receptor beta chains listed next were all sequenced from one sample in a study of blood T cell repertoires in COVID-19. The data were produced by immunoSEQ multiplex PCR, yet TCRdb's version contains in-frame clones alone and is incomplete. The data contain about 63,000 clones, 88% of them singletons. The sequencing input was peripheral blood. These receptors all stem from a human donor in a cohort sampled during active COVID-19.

CDR3 bases: TGTGCCAGCAGCTTGAGAGCGGGAGTCGGCACAGATACGCAGTATTTT. As protein: CASSLRAGVGTDTQYF. The chain joins TRBV7-2 to TRBJ2-3; 8 nucleotides line up with TRBD2. With 3 bases clipped from V and 1 base from J, the junction kept 6 bases outside the gene matches. Germline CDR1 reads SGHTA; CDR2 reads FQGNSA. This CDR3 contains 16 residues.

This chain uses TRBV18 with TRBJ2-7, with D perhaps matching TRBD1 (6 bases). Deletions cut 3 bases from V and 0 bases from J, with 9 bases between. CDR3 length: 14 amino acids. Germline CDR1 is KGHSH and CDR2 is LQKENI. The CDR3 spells CASSPGQSSYEQYF. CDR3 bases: TGTGCCAGCTCACCCGGACAGAGCTCCTACGAGCAGTACTTC.

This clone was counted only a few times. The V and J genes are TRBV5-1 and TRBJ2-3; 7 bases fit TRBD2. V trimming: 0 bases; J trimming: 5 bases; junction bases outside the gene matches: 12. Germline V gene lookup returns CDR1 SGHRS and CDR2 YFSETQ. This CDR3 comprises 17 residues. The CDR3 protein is CASSLAGLRESRDTQYF. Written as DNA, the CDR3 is TGCGCCAGCAGCTTGGCAGGGTTGCGGGAGTCCAGAGATACGCAGTATTTT.

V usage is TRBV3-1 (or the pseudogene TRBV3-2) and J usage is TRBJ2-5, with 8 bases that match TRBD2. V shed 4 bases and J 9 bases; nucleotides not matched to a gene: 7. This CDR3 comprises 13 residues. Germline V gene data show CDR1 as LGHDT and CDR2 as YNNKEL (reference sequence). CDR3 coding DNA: TGTGCCAGCAGCCTGGGGAGGCGGGAGGCCCAGTACTTC. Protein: CASSLGRREAQYF.

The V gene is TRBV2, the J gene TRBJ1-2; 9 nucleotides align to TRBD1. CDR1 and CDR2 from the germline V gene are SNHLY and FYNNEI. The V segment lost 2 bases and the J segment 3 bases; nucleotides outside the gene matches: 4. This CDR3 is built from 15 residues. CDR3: CASSEWTGAYYGYTF. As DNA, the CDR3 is TGTGCCAGCAGTGAATGGACAGGGGCTTACTATGGCTACACCTTC.

CDR3 sequence: CSERVNTGELFF. In DNA form, the CDR3 reads TGCAGCGAGAGAGTGAACACCGGGGAGCTGTTTTTT. The rearrangement joins TRBV29-1 to TRBJ2-2; no definite D call. Per germline, CDR1 SQVTM and CDR2 ANQGSEA. This CDR3 has 12 residues. Trimming removed 7 bases at V and 1 base at J, with 7 bases between.

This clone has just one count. The CDR3 nucleotides read TGCAGCGCTCAAGCGGGAGCACCCTACGAGCAGTACTTC. Amino acids: CSAQAGAPYEQYF. The genes are TRBV29-1 and TRBJ2-7; TRBD2 agrees at 8 bases. Germline V lookup: CDR1 SQVTM, CDR2 ANQGSEA. The ends lost 7 bases at V and 2 bases at J; junction bases unmatched: 7. This CDR3 comprises 13 residues.

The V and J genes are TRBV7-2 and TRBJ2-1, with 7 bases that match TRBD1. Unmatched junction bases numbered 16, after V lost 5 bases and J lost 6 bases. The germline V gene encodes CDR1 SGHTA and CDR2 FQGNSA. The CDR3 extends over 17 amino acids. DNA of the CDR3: TGTGCCAGCAGCCCCAGGGTGACAGGGTCTTGGTTCAATGAGCAGTTCTTC. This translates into CASSPRVTGSWFNEQFF.